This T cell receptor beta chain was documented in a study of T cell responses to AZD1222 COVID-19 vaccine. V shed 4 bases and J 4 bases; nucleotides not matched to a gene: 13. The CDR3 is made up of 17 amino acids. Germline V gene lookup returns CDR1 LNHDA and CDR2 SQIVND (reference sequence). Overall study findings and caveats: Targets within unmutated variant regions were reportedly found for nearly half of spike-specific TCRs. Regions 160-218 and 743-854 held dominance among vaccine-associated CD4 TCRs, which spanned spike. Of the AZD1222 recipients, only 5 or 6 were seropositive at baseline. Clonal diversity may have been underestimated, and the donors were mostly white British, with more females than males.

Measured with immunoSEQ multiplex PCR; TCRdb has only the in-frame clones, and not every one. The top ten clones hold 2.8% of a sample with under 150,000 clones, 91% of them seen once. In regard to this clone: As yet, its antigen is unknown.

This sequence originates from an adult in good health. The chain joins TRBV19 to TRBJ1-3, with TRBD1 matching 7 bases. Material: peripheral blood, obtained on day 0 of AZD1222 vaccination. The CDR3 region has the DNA TGTGCCAGTAGTAGAATCCGGGACAGAGGGCCAGGAAACACCATATATTTT. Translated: CASSRIRDRGPGNTIYF.